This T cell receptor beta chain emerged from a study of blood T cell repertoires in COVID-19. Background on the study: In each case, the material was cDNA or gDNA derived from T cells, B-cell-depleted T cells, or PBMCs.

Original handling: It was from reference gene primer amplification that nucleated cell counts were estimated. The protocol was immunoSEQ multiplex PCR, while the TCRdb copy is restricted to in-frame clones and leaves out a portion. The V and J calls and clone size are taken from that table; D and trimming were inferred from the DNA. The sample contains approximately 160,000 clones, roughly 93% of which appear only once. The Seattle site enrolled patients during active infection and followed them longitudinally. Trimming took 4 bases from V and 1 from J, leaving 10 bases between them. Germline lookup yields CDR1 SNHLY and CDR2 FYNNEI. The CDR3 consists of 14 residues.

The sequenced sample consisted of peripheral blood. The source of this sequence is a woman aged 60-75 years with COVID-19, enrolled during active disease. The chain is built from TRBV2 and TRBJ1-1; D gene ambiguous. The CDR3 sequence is CASSAGTANTEAFF. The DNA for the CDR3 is TGTGCCAGCAGTGCTGGCACAGCGAACACTGAAGCTTTCTTT.